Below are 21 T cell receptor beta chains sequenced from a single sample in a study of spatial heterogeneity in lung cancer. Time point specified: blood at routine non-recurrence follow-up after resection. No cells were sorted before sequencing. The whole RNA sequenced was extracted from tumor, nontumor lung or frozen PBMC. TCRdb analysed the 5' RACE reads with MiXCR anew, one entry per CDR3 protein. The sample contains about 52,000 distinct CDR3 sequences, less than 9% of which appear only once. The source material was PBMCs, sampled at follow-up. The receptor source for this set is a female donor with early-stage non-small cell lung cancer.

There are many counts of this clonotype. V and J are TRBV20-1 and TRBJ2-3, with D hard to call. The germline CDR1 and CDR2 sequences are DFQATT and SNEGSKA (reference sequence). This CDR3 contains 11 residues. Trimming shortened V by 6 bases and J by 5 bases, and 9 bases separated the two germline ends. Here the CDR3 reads CSAVTGDTQYF. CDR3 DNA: TGCAGTGCGGTGACGGGAGATACGCAGTATTTT.

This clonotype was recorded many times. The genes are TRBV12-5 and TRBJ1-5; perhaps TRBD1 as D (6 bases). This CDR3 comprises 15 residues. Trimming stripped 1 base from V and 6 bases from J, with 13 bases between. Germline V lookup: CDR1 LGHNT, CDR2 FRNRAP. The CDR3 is CASGLGDTVRQPQHF. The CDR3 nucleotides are TGTGCTAGTGGTTTGGGGGACACGGTCCGTCAGCCCCAGCATTTT. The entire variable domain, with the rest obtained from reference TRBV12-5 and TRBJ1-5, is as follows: DARVTQTPRHKVTEMGQEVTMRCQPILGHNTVFWYRQTMMQGLELLAYFRNRAPLDDSGMPKDRFSAEMPDATLATLKIQPSEPRDSAVYFCASGLGDTVRQPQHFGDGTRLSIL.

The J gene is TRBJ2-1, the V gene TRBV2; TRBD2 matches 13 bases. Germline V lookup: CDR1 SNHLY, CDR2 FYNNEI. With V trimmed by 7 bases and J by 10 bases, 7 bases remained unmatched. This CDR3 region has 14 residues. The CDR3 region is CASKGTSGAGEQFF. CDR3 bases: TGTGCCAGCAAAGGGACTAGCGGGGCGGGGGAGCAGTTCTTC. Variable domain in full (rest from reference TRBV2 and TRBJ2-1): EPEVTQTPSHQVTQMGQEVILRCVPISNHLYFYWYRQILGQKVEFLVSFYNNEISEKSEIFDDQFSVERPDGSNFTLKIRSTKLEDSAMYFCASKGTSGAGEQFFGPGTRLTVL.

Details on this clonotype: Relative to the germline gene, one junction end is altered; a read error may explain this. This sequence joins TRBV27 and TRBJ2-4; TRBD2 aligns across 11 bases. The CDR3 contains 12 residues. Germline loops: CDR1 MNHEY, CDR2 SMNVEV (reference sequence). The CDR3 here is CASSFSGGAIRF. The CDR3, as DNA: TGTGCCAGCAGTTTTAGCGGGGGGGCGATCAGGTTC.

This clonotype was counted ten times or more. In DNA, the CDR3 is TGTGCCATCAGTTACGGACAAACCCCTCAAGAGACCCAGTACTTC. Amino acid sequence: CAISYGQTPQETQYF. This rearrangement joins TRBV10-3 to TRBJ2-5, with a weak D call TRBD1 (5 bases). Looked up from germline, CDR1 is ENHRY and CDR2 is SYGVKD. The V and J ends lost 5 bases and 2 bases respectively, with 15 bases between them. The CDR3 length is 15 residues.

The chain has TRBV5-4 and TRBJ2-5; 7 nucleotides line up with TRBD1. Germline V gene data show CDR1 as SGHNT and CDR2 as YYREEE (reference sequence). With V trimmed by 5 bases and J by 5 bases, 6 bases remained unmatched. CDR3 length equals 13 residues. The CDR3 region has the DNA TGTGCCAGCAGTACCGGACAGGTGGAGACCCAGTACTTC. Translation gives CASSTGQVETQYF.

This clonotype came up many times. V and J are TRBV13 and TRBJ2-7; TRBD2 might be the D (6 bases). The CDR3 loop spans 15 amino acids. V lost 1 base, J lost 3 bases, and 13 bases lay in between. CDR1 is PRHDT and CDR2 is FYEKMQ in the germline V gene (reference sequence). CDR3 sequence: CASSLERRGLYEQYF. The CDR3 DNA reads TGTGCCAGCAGCTTAGAGCGGCGGGGCCTCTACGAGCAGTACTTC.

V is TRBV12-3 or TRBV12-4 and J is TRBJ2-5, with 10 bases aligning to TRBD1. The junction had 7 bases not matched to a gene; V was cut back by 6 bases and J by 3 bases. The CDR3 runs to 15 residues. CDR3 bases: TGTGCCAGCAGCCAATGGGACAGGGGTGAAGAGACCCAGTACTTC. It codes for CASSQWDRGEETQYF.

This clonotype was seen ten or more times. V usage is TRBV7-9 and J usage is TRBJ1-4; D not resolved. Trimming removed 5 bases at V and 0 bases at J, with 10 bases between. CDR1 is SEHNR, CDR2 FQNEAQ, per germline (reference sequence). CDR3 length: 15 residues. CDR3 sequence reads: CASSPRRSTNEKLFF. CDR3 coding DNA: TGTGCCAGCAGCCCTCGACGGTCAACTAATGAAAAACTGTTTTTT. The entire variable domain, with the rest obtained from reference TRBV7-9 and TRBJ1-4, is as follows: DTGVSQNPRHKITKRGQNVTFRCDPISEHNRLYWYRQTLGQGPEFLTYFQNEAQLEKSRLLSDRFSAERPKGSFSTLEIQRTEQGDSAMYLCASSPRRSTNEKLFFGSGTQLSVL.

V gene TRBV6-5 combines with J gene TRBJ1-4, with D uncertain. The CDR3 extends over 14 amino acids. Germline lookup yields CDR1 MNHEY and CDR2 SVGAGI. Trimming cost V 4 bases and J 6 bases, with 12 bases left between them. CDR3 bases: TGTGCCAGCAGTTTGGAGGCGCGGGATGAAAAACTGTTTTTT. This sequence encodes CASSLEARDEKLFF.

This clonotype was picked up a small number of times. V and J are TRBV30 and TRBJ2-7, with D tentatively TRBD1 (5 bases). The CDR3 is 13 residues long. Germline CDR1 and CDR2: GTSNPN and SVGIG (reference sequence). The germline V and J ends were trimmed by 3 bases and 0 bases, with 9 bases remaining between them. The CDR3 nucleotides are TGTGCCTGGAGCCAGGGCTTCTCCTACGAGCAGTACTTC. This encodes CAWSQGFSYEQYF.

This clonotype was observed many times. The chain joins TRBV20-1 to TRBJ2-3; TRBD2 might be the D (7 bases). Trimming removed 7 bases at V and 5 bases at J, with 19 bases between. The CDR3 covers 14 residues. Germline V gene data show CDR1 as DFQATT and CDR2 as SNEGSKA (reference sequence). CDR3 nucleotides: TGCAGTGAAAGGAGGGGGGGCTTAGGAGATACGCAGTATTTT. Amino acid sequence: CSERRGGLGDTQYF.

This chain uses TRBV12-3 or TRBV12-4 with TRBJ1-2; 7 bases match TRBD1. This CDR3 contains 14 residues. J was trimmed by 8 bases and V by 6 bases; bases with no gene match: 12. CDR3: CASRPTGTASGYTF. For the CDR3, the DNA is TGTGCCAGCAGACCAACCGGGACAGCTAGCGGCTACACCTTC.

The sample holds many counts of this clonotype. CDR3 DNA sequence: TGCGCCAGCAGCCAAGGAGGGTCCCGGGATGAAAAACTGTTTTTT. It encodes CASSQGGSRDEKLFF. J is TRBJ1-4 and V is TRBV4-1; D not resolved. Germline V lookup: CDR1 MGHRA, CDR2 YSYEKL. Deletions cut 1 base from V and 6 bases from J, with 12 bases between. CDR3 length: 15 amino acids.

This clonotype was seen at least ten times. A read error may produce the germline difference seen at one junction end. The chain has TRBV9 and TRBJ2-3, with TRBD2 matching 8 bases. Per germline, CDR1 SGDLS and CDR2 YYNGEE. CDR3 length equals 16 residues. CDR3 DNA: TGTGCCAACAGCGGCGGAGGAGCGGGGGCCTTCAATACGCAGTATTTT. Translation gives CANSGGGAGAFNTQYF.

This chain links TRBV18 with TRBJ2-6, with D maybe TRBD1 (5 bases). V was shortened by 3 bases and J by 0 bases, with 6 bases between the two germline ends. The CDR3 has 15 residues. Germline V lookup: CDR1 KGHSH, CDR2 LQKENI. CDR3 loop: CASSPDISGANVLTF. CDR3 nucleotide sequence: TGTGCCAGCTCACCGGACATCTCTGGGGCCAACGTCCTGACTTTC.

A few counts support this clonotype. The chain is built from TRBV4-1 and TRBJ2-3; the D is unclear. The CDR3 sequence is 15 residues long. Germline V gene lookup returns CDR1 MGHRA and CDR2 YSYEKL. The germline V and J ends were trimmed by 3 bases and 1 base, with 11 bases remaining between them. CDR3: CASSHIGTGTDTQYF. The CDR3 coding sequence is TGCGCCAGCAGCCATATAGGTACAGGCACAGATACGCAGTATTTT.

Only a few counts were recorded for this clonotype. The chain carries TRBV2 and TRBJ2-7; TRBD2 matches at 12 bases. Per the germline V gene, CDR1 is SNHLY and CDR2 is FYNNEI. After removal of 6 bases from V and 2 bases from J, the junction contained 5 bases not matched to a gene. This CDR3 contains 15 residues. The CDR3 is CASRLRTSGAYEQYF. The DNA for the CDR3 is TGTGCCAGCAGGCTCCGGACTAGCGGGGCCTACGAGCAGTACTTC.

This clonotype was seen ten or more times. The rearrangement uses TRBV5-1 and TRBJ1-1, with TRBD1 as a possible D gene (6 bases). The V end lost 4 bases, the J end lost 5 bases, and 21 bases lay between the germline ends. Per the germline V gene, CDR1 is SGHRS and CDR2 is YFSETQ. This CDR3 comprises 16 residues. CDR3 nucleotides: TGCGCCAGCAGCCCGAGGAGCGCAGGGGTGGGGACTGAAGCTTTCTTT. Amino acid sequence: CASSPRSAGVGTEAFF.

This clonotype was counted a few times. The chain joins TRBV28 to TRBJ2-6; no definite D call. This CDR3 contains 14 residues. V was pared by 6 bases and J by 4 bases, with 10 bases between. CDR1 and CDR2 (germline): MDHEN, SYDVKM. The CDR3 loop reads CASSLTDGANVLTF. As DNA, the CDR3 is TGTGCCAGCAGCCTAACAGACGGGGCCAACGTCCTGACTTTC.

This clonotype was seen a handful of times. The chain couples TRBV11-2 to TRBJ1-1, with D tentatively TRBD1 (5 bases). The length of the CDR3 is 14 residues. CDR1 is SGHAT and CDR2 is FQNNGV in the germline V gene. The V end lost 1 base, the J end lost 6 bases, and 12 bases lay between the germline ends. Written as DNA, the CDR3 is TGTGCCAGCAGCTTAGTGAGCAGGGAGGCTGAAGCTTTCTTT. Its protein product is CASSLVSREAEAFF.